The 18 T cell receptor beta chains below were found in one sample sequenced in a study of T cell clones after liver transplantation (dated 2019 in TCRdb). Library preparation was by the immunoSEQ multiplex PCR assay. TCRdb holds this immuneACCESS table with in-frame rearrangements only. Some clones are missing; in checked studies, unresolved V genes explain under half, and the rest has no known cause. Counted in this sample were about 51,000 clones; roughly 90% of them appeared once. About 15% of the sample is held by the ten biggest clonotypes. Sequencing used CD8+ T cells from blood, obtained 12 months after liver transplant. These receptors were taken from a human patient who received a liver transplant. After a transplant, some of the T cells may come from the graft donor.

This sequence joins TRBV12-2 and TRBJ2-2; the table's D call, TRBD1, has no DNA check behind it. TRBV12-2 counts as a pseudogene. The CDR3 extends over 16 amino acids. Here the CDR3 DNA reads TGTGCAAGTCGCTTGGTCCGGACAGAGAACACCGGGGAGCTGTTTTTT. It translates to CASRLVRTENTGELFF.

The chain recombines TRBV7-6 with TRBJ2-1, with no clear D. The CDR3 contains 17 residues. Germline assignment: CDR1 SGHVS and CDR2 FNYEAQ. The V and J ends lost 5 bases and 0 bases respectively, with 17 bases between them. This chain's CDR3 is CASSRLKLTSSYNEQFF. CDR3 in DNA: TGTGCCAGCAGCCGCCTTAAGCTTACGAGCTCCTACAATGAGCAGTTCTTC.

The CDR3 protein is CASSLPRGGSGNTIYF. The CDR3 DNA reads as TGTGCCAGCAGCTTACCCCGGGGAGGCTCTGGAAACACCATATATTTT. The J gene is TRBJ1-3, the V gene TRBV7-9; the D is unclear. Per the germline V gene, CDR1 is SEHNR and CDR2 is FQNEAQ (reference sequence). Between the trimmed V and J ends, which lost 2 bases and 0 bases, there was a span of 11 bases. The CDR3 length is 16 residues.

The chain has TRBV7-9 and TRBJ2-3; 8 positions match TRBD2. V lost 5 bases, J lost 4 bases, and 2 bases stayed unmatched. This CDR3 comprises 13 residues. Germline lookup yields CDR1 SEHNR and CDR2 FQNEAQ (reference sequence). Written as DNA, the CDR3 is TGTGCCAGCAGCCTCGGGGGGGCAGATACGCAGTATTTT. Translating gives CASSLGGADTQYF.

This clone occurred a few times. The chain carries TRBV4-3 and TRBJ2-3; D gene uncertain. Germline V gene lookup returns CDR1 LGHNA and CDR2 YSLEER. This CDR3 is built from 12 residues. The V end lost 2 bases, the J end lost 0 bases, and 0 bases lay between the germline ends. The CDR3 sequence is CASSQSTDTQYF. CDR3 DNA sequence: TGCGCCAGCAGCCAAAGCACAGATACGCAGTATTTT.

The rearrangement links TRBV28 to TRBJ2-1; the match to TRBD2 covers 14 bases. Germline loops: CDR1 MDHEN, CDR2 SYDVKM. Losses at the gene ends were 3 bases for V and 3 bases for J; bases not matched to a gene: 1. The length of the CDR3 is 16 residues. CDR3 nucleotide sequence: TGTGCCAGCAGTTTGGGACTAGCGGGAGACTACAATGAGCAGTTCTTC. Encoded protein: CASSLGLAGDYNEQFF.

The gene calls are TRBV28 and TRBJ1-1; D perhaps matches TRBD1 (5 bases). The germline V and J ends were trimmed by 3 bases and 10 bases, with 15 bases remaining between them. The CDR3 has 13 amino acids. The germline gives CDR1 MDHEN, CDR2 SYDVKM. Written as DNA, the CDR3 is TGTGCCAGCAGTTTCAATCCGGGGGGGTCAGCTTTCTTT. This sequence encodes CASSFNPGGSAFF.

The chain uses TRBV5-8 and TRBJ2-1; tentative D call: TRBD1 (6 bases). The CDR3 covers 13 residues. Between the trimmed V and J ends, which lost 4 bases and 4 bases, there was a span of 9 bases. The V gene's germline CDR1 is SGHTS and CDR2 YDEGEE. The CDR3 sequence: CASSGGPYNEQFF. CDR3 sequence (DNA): TGTGCCAGCAGCGGGGGCCCTTACAATGAGCAGTTCTTC.

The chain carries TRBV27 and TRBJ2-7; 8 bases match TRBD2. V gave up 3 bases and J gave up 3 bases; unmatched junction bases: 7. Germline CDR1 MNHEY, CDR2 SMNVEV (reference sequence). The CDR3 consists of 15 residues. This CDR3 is CASSFSGRTFYEQYF. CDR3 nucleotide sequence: TGTGCCAGCAGTTTCAGCGGGAGAACCTTCTACGAGCAGTACTTC.

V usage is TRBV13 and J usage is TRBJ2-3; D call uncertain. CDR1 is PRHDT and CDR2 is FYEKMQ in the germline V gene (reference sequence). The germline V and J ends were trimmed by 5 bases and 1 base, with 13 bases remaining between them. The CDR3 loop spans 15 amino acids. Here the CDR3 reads CASSPSGVRTDTQYF. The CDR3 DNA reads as TGTGCCAGCAGCCCTTCAGGAGTGCGCACAGATACGCAGTATTTT.

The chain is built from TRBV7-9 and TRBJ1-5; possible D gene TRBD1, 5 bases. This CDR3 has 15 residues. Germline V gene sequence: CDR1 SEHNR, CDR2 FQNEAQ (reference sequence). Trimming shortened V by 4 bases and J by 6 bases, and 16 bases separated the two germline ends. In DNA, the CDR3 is TGTGCCAGCAGCTCCCCGGATGGGGGACTTCAGCCCCAGCATTTT. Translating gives CASSSPDGGLQPQHF.

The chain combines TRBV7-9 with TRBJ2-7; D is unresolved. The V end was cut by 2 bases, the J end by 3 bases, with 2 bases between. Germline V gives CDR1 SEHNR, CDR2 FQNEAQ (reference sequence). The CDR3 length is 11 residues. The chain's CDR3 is CASSLNYEQYF. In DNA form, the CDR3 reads TGTGCCAGCAGCTTAAACTACGAGCAGTACTTC.

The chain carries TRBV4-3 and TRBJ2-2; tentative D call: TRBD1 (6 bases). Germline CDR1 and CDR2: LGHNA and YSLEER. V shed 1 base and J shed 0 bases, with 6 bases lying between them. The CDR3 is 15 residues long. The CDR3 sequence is CASSQGTANTGELFF. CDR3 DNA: TGCGCCAGCAGCCAAGGGACAGCGAACACCGGGGAGCTGTTTTTT.

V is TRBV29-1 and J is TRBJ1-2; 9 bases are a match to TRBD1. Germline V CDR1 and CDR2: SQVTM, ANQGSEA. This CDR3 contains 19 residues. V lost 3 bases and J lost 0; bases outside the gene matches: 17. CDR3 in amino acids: CSVDPLYRDRAPSNYGYTF. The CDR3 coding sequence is TGCAGCGTTGATCCCCTCTACCGGGACAGGGCGCCTTCTAACTATGGCTACACCTTC.

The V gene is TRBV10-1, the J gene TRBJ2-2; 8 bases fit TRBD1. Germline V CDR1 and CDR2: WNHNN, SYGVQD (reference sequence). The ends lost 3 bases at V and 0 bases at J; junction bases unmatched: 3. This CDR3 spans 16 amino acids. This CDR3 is CASSDRTGTNTGELFF. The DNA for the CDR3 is TGCGCCAGCAGTGACCGGACAGGGACGAACACCGGGGAGCTGTTTTTT.

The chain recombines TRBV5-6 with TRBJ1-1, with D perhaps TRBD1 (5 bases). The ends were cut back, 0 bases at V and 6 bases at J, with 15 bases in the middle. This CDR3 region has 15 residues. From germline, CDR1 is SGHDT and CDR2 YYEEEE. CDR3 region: CASSLVWAGISEAFF. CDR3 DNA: TGTGCCAGCAGCTTGGTGTGGGCAGGGATATCTGAAGCTTTCTTT.

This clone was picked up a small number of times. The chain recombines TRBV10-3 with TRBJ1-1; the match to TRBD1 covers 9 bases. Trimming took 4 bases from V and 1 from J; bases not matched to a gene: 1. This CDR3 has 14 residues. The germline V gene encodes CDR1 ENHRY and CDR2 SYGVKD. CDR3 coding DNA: TGTGCCATCAGTGTGGACAGGGGGAACACTGAAGCTTTCTTT. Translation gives CAISVDRGNTEAFF.

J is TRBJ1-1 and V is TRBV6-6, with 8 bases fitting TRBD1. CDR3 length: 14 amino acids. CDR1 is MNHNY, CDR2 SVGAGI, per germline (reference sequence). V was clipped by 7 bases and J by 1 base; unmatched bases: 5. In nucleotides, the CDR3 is TGTGCCAGCACCATAGGACAGGGGAACACTGAAGCTTTCTTT. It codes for CASTIGQGNTEAFF.